Reported below is one T cell receptor beta chain. The data belong to a study of blood T cell repertoires in COVID-19. Study summary: Sites in the United States, Italy and Spain provided acute and convalescent COVID-19 samples. From T cells, B-cell-depleted T cells, or PBMCs came the material, which was cDNA or gDNA.

The CDR3 consists of 14 residues. Germline CDR1 reads ENHRY; CDR2 reads SYGVKD. J gave up 4 bases and V 2 bases, and 1 base lay outside the gene matches. Per the authors' pipeline: Estimated nucleated cell counts came from reference gene primer amplification. TCRdb keeps only in-frame clones here, not all; method: immunoSEQ multiplex PCR. Clone size and V and J calls were adopted from that table, with D and trimming inferred from the DNA. Of about 190,000 clones in the sample, roughly 90% were seen once. Sequenced input: peripheral blood. This chain uses TRBV10-3 with TRBJ1-5; 8 bases line up with TRBD1. The sequence was collected from a man aged 35-49 years with acute or convalescent COVID-19. The CDR3 DNA follows: TGTGCCATCAGTGAGAGGACAGGGAATCAGCCCCAGCATTTT. Its protein product is CAISERTGNQPQHF.